This entry concerns a single TCR beta chain. What it recognizes is unknown. The protocol was immunoSEQ multiplex PCR, while the TCRdb copy is restricted to in-frame clones and leaves out a portion. Of about 9,800 clones listed, roughly nine tenths are singletons. The germline V gene encodes CDR1 SGHRS and CDR2 YFSETQ. After removal of 0 bases from V and 9 bases from J, the junction contained 6 bases not matched to a gene. This CDR3 is built from 15 residues. The data were obtained in a study of OX40 agonist ivuxolimab in advanced cancers. About the research overall: The treatment was a fully human IgG2 OX40 agonist, ivuxolimab. Melanoma, hepatocellular carcinoma, head and neck or renal cell cancer occurred in dose-escalation patients. Patients achieving partial responses numbered three: one hepatocellular carcinoma case and two cutaneous melanoma cases. Findings and limits, study-wide: Averaged across samples, CD8+ T cells carried more expanded clones than CD4+ did.

The sequence was obtained from an adult with an advanced solid tumor such as melanoma, head and neck, liver or kidney cancer. The input for sequencing was CD4+ or CD8+ T cells sorted from blood, taken in a trial of the OX40 agonist ivuxolimab. The chain uses TRBV5-1 and TRBJ2-1, with TRBD2 matching over 10 bases. The CDR3: CASSLASGSKGEQFF. Here the CDR3 DNA reads TGCGCCAGCAGCTTGGCTAGCGGGAGTAAAGGTGAGCAGTTCTTC.